These 4 T cell receptor beta chains share one sample of origin, sequenced in a study of CD8+ T cells in alopecia areata (dated by TCRdb to the late 2010s). Receptor libraries were prepared by the immunoSEQ multiplex PCR assay. To provide template for TCR sequencing, every sample had RNA extracted and reverse transcribed into cDNA. TCRdb mirrors the immuneACCESS table, restricted to in-frame sequences. Some clones are absent from its copies; in checked studies, under half trace to an unresolved V gene, and the reason for the others is unknown. This sample has 110,000 to 150,000 clones in its table, and roughly 52% of those were observed once. The top ten constitute around a sixth of the sample. The time point label of this sample denotes: about 4 weeks on oral tofacitinib. The treatment or condition label of this sample denotes: oral pan-JAK inhibitor, 5-10 mg twice daily. Sequences were derived from CD8+ T cells sorted from blood, sampled at week 4, from a patient treated with tofacitinib. These receptors were obtained from a human donor with alopecia areata.

The sample holds a few counts of this clone. The J gene is TRBJ1-2, the V gene TRBV29-1; 9 positions agree with TRBD1. V shed 7 bases and J 6 bases; nucleotides not matched to a gene: 9. The CDR3 has 13 residues. Germline V gene lookup returns CDR1 SQVTM and CDR2 ANQGSEA. The CDR3 DNA follows: TGCAGCGCCGTACAGGGGGCAGGTCATGGCTACACCTTC. The encoded protein is CSAVQGAGHGYTF.

This clone was found a few times. Other DNA sequences in the sample encode the same CDR3. The chain employs TRBV27 and TRBJ1-1, with D tentatively TRBD1 (5 bases). In germline, CDR1 is MNHEY, CDR2 SMNVEV (reference sequence). The CDR3 loop spans 12 amino acids. The V end lost 5 bases, the J end lost 5 bases, and 9 bases lay between the germline ends. CDR3 coding DNA: TGTGCCAGCAGTCCGAGGGGTACTGAAGCTTTCTTT. Its protein product is CASSPRGTEAFF.

The chain is built from TRBV6-5 and TRBJ1-2; 9 bases line up with TRBD1. Germline values: CDR1 MNHEY, CDR2 SVGAGI. CDR3 length: 13 residues. With V trimmed by 8 bases and J by 4 bases, 5 bases remained unmatched. DNA for the CDR3: TGTGCCAGCGCGGACAGGGGCGCCTATGGCTACACCTTC. Amino acid sequence: CASADRGAYGYTF.

The V gene is TRBV7-9, the J gene TRBJ2-7, with D possibly TRBD1 on 6 matching bases. Germline V gives CDR1 SEHNR, CDR2 FQNEAQ (reference sequence). The CDR3 extends over 14 amino acids. Trimming took 4 bases from V and 0 from J, leaving 10 bases between them. The CDR3 loop reads CASSSRTASYEQYF. DNA for the CDR3: TGTGCCAGCAGCTCCCGGACAGCCTCCTACGAGCAGTACTTC. Variable domain in full (rest from reference TRBV7-9 and TRBJ2-7): DTGVSQNPRHKITKRGQNVTFRCDPISEHNRLYWYRQTLGQGPEFLTYFQNEAQLEKSRLLSDRFSAERPKGSFSTLEIQRTEQGDSAMYLCASSSRTASYEQYFGPGTRLTVT.